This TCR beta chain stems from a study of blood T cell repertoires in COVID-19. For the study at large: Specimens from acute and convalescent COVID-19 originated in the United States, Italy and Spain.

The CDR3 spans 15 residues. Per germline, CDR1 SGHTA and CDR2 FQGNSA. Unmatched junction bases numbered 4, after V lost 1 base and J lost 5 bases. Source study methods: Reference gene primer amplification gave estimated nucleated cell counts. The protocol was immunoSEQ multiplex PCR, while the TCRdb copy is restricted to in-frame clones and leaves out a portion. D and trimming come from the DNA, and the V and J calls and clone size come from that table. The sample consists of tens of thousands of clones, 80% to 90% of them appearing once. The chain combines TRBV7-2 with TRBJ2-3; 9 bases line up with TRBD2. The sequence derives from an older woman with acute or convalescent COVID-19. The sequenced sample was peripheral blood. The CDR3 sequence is CASSLVAGGRDTQYF. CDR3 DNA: TGTGCCAGCAGCTTAGTGGCGGGGGGGCGAGATACGCAGTATTTT.